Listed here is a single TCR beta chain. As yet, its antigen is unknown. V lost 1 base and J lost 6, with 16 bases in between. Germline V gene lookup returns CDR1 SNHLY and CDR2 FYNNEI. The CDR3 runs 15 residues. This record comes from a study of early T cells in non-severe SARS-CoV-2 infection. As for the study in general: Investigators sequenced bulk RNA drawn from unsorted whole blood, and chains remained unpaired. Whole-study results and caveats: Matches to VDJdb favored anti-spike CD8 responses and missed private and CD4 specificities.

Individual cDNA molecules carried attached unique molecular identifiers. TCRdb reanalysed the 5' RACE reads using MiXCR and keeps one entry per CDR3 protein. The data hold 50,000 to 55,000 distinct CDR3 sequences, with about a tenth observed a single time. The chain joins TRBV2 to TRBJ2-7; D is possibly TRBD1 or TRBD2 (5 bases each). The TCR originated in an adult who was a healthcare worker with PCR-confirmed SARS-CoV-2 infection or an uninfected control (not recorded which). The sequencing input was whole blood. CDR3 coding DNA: TGTGCCAGCAGTGAAGATTGGGGGTCCCTTGGCGAGCAGTACTTC. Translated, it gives CASSEDWGSLGEQYF.